A selection of T cell receptor beta chains follows, all from one sample in a study of blood T cell repertoires in COVID-19. Here immunoSEQ multiplex PCR was the method, and the copy in TCRdb shows in-frame clones only, minus some. Of about 90,000 clones in the sample, 86% were seen once. Sequencing input: peripheral blood. These receptors originate from an elderly man with active or convalescent COVID-19. Each CDR3 is given with its conserved first and last residue. A D gene is named only where the DNA matches it firmly. The size of a clone is reported for some rows only, either as once, few or many, or as a class for expanded clones.

CASSYSTGRQPQHF | TGTGCCAGCAGTTACTCCACAGGACGGCAGCCCCAGCATTTT | TRBJ1-5 | TRBV6-5 | - | -
CASSISGSVRGYTF | TGTGCCAGTAGTATATCGGGGAGCGTGAGGGGCTACACCTTC | TRBJ1-2 | TRBV19 | - | -
CASSGTSASYNEQFF | TGTGCCAGTAGTGGGACTAGCGCCTCCTACAATGAGCAGTTCTTC | TRBJ2-1 | TRBV19 | TRBD2 | -
CASSQDLATGGELFF | TGTGCCAGCAGCCAAGATCTCGCGACAGGCGGGGAGCTGTTTTTT | TRBJ2-2 | TRBV3-1/TRBV3-2 | - | -
CARDSYQETQYF | TGTGCGAGAGACAGCTACCAAGAGACCCAGTACTTC | TRBJ2-5 | TRBV30 | - | few
CASSQTLLSGDF | TGCGCCAGCAGCCAAACCCTTTTGTCGGGGGACTTC | TRBJ1-2 | TRBV4-3 | - | -
CASSFTGDEQFF | TGTGCCAGCAGTTTCACAGGGGATGAGCAGTTCTTC | TRBJ2-1 | TRBV12-3/TRBV12-4 | TRBD1 | -
CASSPLGQLDTQYF | TGTGCCAGCTCACCACTTGGACAGCTCGATACGCAGTATTTT | TRBJ2-3 | TRBV18 | - | -
CASSPRIGTEHYGYTF | TGTGCCAGCTCACCACGTATAGGGACAGAACACTATGGCTACACCTTC | TRBJ1-2 | TRBV18 | TRBD1 | -
CASSLRDIMNTEAFF | TGTGCCAGCTCATTGCGGGATATTATGAACACTGAAGCTTTCTTT | TRBJ1-1 | TRBV18 | - | -
CASSLVAGDPKNIQYF | TGTGCCAGCAGTCTAGTAGCGGGAGACCCCAAAAACATTCAGTACTTC | TRBJ2-4 | TRBV28 | TRBD2 | -
CASSLAGGSYNEQFF | TGTGCCAGCAGCTTAGCTGGCGGTTCCTACAATGAGCAGTTCTTC | TRBJ2-1 | TRBV11-2 | - | once
CASSQTSGRATEQFF | TGTGCCAGCAGCCAAACTAGCGGGAGGGCCACTGAGCAGTTCTTC | TRBJ2-1 | TRBV7-3 | TRBD2 | -
CASRPPGVYEQYF | TGTGCCAGCAGACCCCCAGGGGTCTACGAGCAGTACTTC | TRBJ2-7 | TRBV6-5 | - | -
CASSQDAGEAYNEQFF | TGCGCCAGCAGCCAAGATGCGGGAGAGGCGTACAATGAGCAGTTCTTC | TRBJ2-1 | TRBV4-3 | TRBD2 | -
CASSLVGREETQYF | TGTGCCAGCAGCTTAGTCGGCAGGGAAGAGACCCAGTACTTC | TRBJ2-5 | TRBV11-1 | - | -
CASSAGTSAYEQYF | TGTGCCAGCAGCGCCGGGACTAGCGCCTACGAGCAGTACTTC | TRBJ2-7 | TRBV9 | TRBD2 | -
CASRETGLNTEAFF | TGTGCCAGCAGAGAGACAGGGCTCAACACTGAAGCTTTCTTT | TRBJ1-1 | TRBV2 | TRBD1 | -
CASSQDQQSSYTF | TGTGCCAGCAGCCAAGATCAACAGTCGAGCTACACCTTC | TRBJ1-2 | TRBV3-1/TRBV3-2 | - | -
CASRPLNWGDEAFF | TGTGCCAGCAGACCCCTGAACTGGGGGGATGAAGCTTTCTTT | TRBJ1-1 | TRBV6-5 | - | -
CASSTGQGYGYTF | TGTGCCAGCAGCACCGGACAGGGCTATGGCTACACCTTC | TRBJ1-2 | TRBV7-2 | TRBD1 | -
CASSSGLSGANVLTF | TGTGCCAGCAGCTCCGGGTTATCTGGGGCCAACGTCCTGACTTTC | TRBJ2-6 | TRBV7-3 | - | -
CASSPSDRIAKNIQYF | TGTGCCAGCAGCCCTTCGGACAGAATAGCCAAAAACATTCAGTACTTC | TRBJ2-4 | TRBV3-1/TRBV3-2 | - | once
CASSQSGYGYTF | TGTGCCAGCAGCCAATCGGGCTATGGCTACACCTTC | TRBJ1-2 | TRBV14 | - | -
CASSNSLANEKLFF | TGTGCCAGCAGCAATTCCTTAGCTAATGAAAAACTGTTTTTT | TRBJ1-4 | TRBV21-1 | - | -
CASSLPLRGRQYF | TGTGCCAGCAGTCTCCCCCTGCGGGGCCGACAGTACTTC | TRBJ2-7 | TRBV7-9 | - | -
CASGIVLAYIATSSYNEQFF | TGTGCTAGTGGCATTGTCCTAGCCTATATCGCGACTAGCTCCTACAATGAGCAGTTCTTC | TRBJ2-1 | TRBV12-5 | - | -
CATSALSGSTDTQYF | TGTGCCACCAGTGCCCTTAGCGGGAGCACAGATACGCAGTATTTT | TRBJ2-3 | TRBV24-1 | TRBD2 | -
CASSVGGRGGYTF | TGTGCCAGCAGTGTGGGAGGGAGGGGCGGCTACACCTTC | TRBJ1-2 | TRBV27 | - | once
CASSPWQGSYNEQFF | TGTGCCAGCTCACCATGGCAGGGGTCCTACAATGAGCAGTTCTTC | TRBJ2-1 | TRBV18 | - | -
CASSPPSSYNEQFF | TGTGCCAGCAGTCCTCCGAGCTCCTACAATGAGCAGTTCTTC | TRBJ2-1 | TRBV6-1 | - | few
CASSLPGQPFRTF | TGTGCCAGCAGCCTGCCGGGACAGCCATTTAGAACCTTC | TRBJ1-2 | TRBV7-2 | TRBD1 | -
CASSHPQTSGRYEQFF | TGTGCCAGCAGCCACCCCCAGACTAGCGGGAGATATGAGCAGTTCTTC | TRBJ2-1 | TRBV3-1/TRBV3-2 | TRBD2 | -
CASSPGRYGYTF | TGTGCCAGCAGTCCTGGGAGGTATGGCTACACCTTC | TRBJ1-2 | TRBV13 | - | -
CASSQDRTGSYNEQFF | TGCGCCAGCAGCCAAGACCGGACAGGGAGCTACAATGAGCAGTTCTTC | TRBJ2-1 | TRBV4-3 | TRBD1 | -
CASSRSGQTPYGYTF | TGTGCCAGCAGCAGGTCGGGACAGACGCCCTATGGCTACACCTTC | TRBJ1-2 | TRBV5-4 | TRBD1 | few
CASSLDTQANVLTF | TGCGCCAGCAGCTTGGACACACAGGCCAACGTCCTGACTTTC | TRBJ2-6 | TRBV5-1 | - | -
CASSSLLARTDTQYF | TGTGCCAGCAGCTCCCTACTAGCGAGGACAGATACGCAGTATTTT | TRBJ2-3 | TRBV7-9 | TRBD2 | -
CASSYSWQGKVGYTF | TGTGCCAGCAGTTACTCCTGGCAGGGAAAGGTTGGCTACACCTTC | TRBJ1-2 | TRBV6-2/TRBV6-3 | - | -
CASSQEGDRGSGNTIYF | TGTGCCAGCAGCCAAGAGGGAGACAGGGGATCCGGAAACACCATATATTTT | TRBJ1-3 | TRBV4-2 | TRBD1 | few
CSVVTGSGRGYTF | TGCAGCGTTGTAACAGGCAGTGGTAGAGGCTACACCTTC | TRBJ1-2 | TRBV29-1 | - | once
CARYDRATGNTIYF | TGTGCCAGGTACGACAGGGCGACAGGAAACACCATATATTTT | TRBJ1-3 | TRBV21-1 | - | -
CASSRGLAGSYEQYF | TGTGCCAGCAGTCGAGGACTAGCGGGATCCTACGAGCAGTACTTC | TRBJ2-7 | TRBV2 | TRBD2 | -
CASSLDGRNQETQYF | TGCGCCAGCAGCTTGGACGGGAGAAACCAAGAGACCCAGTACTTC | TRBJ2-5 | TRBV5-1 | - | -
CASSVGLARETQYF | TGTGCCAGCAGTGTAGGACTAGCTAGGGAGACCCAGTACTTC | TRBJ2-5 | TRBV2 | TRBD2 | -
CASSPVEGEQFF | TGTGCCAGCAGCCCCGTTGAGGGTGAGCAGTTCTTC | TRBJ2-1 | TRBV3-1/TRBV3-2 | - | -
CASSRGPGELFF | TGCGCCAGCAGCCGAGGCCCCGGGGAGCTGTTTTTT | TRBJ2-2 | TRBV5-1 | - | -
CASSQDFYRGHATDTQYF | TGCGCCAGCAGCCAAGATTTCTACAGAGGGCATGCTACAGATACGCAGTATTTT | TRBJ2-3 | TRBV4-3 | - | once
CASMYSSNYGYTF | TGTGCCAGCATGTACAGTTCTAACTATGGCTACACCTTC | TRBJ1-2 | TRBV6-4 | - | -
CASSPRGRQGPETQYF | TGTGCCAGCAGCCCCCGGGGTCGGCAGGGGCCAGAGACCCAGTACTTC | TRBJ2-5 | TRBV9 | - | few
CASSFGAGLAESSTDTQYF | TGTGCCAGCAGCTTCGGCGCGGGACTAGCGGAGTCTAGCACAGATACGCAGTATTTT | TRBJ2-3 | TRBV5-4 | TRBD2 | -
CSVLTPGQGWRGSGYTF | TGCAGCGTGCTTACTCCGGGACAGGGGTGGCGTGGATCAGGCTACACCTTC | TRBJ1-2 | TRBV29-1 | TRBD1 | -
CATSARQGFNEKLFF | TGTGCCACCAGCGCACGACAGGGATTTAATGAAAAACTGTTTTTT | TRBJ1-4 | TRBV15 | TRBD1 | once
CASNSGRAWNTGELFF | TGTGCCAGCAATAGCGGGAGGGCCTGGAACACCGGGGAGCTGTTTTTT | TRBJ2-2 | TRBV28 | TRBD2 | -
CASRKTAALNTEAFF | TGTGCCAGCAGAAAGACAGCTGCCTTGAACACTGAAGCTTTCTTT | TRBJ1-1 | TRBV27 | - | few